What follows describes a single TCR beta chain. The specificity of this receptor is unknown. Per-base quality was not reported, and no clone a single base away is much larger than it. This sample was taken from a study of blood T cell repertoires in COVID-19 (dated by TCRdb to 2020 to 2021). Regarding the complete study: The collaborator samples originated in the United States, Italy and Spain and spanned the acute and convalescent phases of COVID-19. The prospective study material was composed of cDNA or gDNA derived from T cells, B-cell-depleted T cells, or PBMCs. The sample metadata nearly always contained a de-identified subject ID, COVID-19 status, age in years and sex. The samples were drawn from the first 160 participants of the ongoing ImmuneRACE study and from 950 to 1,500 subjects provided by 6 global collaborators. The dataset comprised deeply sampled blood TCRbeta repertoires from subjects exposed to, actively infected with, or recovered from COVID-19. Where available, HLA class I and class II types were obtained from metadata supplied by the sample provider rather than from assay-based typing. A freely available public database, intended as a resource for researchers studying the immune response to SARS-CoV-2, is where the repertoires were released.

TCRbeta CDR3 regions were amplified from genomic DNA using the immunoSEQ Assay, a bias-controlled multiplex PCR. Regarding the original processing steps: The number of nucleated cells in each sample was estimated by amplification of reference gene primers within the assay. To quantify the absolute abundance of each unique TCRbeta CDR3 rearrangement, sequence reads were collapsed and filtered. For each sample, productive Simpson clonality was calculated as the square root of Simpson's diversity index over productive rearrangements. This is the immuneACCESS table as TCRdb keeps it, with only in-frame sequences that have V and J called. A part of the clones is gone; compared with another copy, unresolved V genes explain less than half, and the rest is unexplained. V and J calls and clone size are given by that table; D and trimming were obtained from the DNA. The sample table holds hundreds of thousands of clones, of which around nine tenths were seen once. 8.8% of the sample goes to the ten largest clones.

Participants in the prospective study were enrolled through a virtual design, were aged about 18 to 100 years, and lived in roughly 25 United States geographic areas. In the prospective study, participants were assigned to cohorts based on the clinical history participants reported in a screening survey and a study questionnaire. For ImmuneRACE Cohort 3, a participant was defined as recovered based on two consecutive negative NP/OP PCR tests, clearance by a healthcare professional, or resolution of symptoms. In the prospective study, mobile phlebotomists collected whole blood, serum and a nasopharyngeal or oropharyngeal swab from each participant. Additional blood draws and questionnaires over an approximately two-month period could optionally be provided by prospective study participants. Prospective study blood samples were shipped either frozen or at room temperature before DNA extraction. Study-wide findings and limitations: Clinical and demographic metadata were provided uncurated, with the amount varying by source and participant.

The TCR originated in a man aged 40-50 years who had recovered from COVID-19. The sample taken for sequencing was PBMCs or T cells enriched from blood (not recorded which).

The CDR3 is CASSERWGGGPLTYNEQFF. The DNA is as follows: TGTGCCAGCAGTGAAAGATGGGGCGGGGGGCCACTGACCTACAATGAGCAGTTCTTC. In this chain, TRBV2 is recombined with TRBJ2-1, with TRBD2 matching 8 junction bases. Its CDR3 holds 19 amino acids, cysteine through phenylalanine. CDR3 DNA only is kept here, 57 bases in frame from base 1. CDR1 and CDR2, per the germline V gene, are SNHLY and FYNNEI. V has 2 bases trimmed and J has 2 bases trimmed; junction bases matching no gene number 14.